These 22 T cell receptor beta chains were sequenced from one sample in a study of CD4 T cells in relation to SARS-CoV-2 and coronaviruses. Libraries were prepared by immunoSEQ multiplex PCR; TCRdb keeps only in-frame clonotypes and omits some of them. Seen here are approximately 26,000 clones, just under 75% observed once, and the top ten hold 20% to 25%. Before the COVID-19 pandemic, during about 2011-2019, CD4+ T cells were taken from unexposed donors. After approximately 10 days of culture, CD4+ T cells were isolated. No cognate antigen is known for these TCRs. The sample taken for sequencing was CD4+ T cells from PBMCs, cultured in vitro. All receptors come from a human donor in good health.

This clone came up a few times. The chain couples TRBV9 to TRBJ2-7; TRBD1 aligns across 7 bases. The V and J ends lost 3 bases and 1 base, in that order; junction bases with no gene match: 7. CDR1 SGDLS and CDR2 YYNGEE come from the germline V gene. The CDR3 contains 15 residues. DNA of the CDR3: TGTGCCAGCAGCGCCAGGACAGGAGCGTCCTACGAGCAGTACTTC. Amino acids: CASSARTGASYEQYF.

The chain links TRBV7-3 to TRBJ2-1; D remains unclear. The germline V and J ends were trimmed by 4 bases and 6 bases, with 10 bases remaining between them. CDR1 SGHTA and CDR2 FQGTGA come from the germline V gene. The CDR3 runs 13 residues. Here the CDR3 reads CASSYQTSNEQFF. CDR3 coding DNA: TGTGCCAGCAGCTACCAGACCTCCAATGAGCAGTTCTTC.

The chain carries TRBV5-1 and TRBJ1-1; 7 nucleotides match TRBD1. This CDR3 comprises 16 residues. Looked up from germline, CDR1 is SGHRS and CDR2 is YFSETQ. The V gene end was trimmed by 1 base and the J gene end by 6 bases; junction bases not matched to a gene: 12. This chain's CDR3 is CASSLMGGRGWAEAFF. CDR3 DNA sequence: TGCGCCAGCAGCTTGATGGGCGGCAGGGGGTGGGCTGAAGCTTTCTTT.

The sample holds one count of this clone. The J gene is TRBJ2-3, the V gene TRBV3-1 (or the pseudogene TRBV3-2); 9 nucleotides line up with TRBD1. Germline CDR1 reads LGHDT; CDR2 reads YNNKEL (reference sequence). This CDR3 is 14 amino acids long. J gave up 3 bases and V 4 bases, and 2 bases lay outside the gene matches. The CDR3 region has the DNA TGTGCCAGCAGCCCGGGACAGGGAACAGATACGCAGTATTTT. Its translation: CASSPGQGTDTQYF.

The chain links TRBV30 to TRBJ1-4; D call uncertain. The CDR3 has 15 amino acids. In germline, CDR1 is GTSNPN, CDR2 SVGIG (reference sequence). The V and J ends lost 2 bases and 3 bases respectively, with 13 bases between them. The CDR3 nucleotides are TGTGCCTGGAGTCTGTCATACCTCTCTAATGAAAAACTGTTTTTT. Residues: CAWSLSYLSNEKLFF. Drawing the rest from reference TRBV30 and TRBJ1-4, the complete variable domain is SQTIHQWPATLVQPVGSPLSLECTVEGTSNPNLYWYRQAAGRGLQLLFYSVGIGQISSEVPQNLSASRPQDRQFILSSKKLLLSDSGFYLCAWSLSYLSNEKLFFGSGTQLSVL.

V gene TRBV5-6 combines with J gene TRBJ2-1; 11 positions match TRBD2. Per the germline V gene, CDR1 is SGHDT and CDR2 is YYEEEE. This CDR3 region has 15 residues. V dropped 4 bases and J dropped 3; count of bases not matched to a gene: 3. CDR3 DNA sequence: TGTGCCAGCAGCGCGGGACTAGCGGACTACAATGAGCAGTTCTTC. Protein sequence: CASSAGLADYNEQFF.

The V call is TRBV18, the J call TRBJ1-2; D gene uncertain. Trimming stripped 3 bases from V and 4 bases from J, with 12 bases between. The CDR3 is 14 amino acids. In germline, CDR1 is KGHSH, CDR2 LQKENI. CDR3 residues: CASSPDRRPYGYTF. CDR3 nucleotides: TGTGCCAGCTCACCGGATAGGCGACCCTATGGCTACACCTTC.

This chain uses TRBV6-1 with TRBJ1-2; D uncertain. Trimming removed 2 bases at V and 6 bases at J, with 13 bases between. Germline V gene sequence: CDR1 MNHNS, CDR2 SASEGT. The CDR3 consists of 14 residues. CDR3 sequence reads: CASSENGDANGYTF. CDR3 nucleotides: TGTGCCAGCAGTGAAAATGGGGATGCGAATGGCTACACCTTC.

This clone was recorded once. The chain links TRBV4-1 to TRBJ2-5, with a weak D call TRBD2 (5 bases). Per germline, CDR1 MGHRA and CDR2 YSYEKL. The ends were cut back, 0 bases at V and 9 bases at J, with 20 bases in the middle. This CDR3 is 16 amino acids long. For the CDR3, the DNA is TGCGCCAGCAGCCAAGATGGCCCCGGGATCCTGGGAGCCCAGTACTTC. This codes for CASSQDGPGILGAQYF.

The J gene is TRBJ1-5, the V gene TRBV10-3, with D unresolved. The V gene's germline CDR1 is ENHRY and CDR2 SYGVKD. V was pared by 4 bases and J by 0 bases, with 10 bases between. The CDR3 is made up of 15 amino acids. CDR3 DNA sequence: TGTGCCATCAGTGGACCAGGAAATAGCAATCAGCCCCAGCATTTT. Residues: CAISGPGNSNQPQHF.

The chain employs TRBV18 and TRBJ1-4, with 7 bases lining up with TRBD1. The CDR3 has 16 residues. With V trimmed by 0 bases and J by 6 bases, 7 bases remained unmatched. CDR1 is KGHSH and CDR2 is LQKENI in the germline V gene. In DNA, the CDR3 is TGTGCCAGCTCACCACCGGATGTAGGGGGCTATGAAAAACTGTTTTTT. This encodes CASSPPDVGGYEKLFF.

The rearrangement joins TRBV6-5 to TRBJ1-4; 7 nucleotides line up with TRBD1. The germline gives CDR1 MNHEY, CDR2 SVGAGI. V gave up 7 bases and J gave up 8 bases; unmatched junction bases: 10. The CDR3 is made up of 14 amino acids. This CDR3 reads CASTQRRDSEKLFF. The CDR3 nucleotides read TGTGCCAGCACCCAGCGGCGGGACAGCGAAAAACTGTTTTTT.

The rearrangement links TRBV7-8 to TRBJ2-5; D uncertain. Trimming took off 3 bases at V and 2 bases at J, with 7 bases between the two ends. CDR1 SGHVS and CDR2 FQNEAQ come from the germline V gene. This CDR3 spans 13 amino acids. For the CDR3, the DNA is TGTGCCAGCAGCTTTACGGATCAAGAGACCCAGTACTTC. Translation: CASSFTDQETQYF. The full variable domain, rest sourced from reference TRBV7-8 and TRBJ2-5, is GAGVSQSPRYKVAKRGQDVALRCDPISGHVSLFWYQQALGQGPEFLTYFQNEAQLDKSGLPSDRFFAERPEGSVSTLKIQRTQQEDSAVYLCASSFTDQETQYFGPGTRLLVL.

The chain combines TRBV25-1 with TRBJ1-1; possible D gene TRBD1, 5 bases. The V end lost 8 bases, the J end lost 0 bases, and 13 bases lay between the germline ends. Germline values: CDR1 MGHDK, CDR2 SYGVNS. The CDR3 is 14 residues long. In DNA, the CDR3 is TGTGCCAGCTCCGTCACAGGAATGAACACTGAAGCTTTCTTT. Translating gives CASSVTGMNTEAFF.

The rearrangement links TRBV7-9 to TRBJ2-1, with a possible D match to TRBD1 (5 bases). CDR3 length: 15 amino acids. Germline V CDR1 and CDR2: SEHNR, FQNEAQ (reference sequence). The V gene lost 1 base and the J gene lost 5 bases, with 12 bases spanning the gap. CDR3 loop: CASSLGIGAHNEQFF. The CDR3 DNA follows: TGTGCCAGCAGCTTAGGAATAGGGGCCCACAATGAGCAGTTCTTC.

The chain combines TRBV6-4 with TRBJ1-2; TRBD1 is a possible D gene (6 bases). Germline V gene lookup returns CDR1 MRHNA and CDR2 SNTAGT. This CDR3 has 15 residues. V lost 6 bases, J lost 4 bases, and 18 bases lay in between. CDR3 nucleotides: TGTGCCAGCAGCCTCGGCTTAGGACAGAGCTATGGCTACACCTTC. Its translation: CASSLGLGQSYGYTF.

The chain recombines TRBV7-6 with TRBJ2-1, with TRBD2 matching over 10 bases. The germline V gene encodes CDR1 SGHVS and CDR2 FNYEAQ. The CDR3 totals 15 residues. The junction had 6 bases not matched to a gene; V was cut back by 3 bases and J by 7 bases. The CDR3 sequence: CASSLGSGGINEQFF. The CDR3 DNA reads TGTGCCAGCAGCTTGGGTAGCGGGGGGATTAATGAGCAGTTCTTC.

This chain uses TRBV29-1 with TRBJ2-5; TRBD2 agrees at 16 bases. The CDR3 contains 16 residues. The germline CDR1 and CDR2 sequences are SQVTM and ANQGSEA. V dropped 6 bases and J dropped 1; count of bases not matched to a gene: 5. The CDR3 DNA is TGCAGCGTAGGGACTAGCGGGAGGGATCCCCAAGAGACCCAGTACTTC. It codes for CSVGTSGRDPQETQYF.

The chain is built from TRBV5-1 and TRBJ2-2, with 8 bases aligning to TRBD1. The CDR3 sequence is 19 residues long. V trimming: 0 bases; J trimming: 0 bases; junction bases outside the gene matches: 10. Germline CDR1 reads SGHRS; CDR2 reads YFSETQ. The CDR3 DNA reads TGCGCCAGCAGCTTGGCTGGACAGGGCTGGTATCCGAACACCGGGGAGCTGTTTTTT. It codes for CASSLAGQGWYPNTGELFF.

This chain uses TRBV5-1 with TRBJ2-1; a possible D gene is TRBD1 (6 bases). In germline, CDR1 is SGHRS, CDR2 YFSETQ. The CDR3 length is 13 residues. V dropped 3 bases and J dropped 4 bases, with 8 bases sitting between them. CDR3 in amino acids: CASSYGQYNEQFF. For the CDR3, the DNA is TGCGCCAGCAGCTATGGACAGTACAATGAGCAGTTCTTC.

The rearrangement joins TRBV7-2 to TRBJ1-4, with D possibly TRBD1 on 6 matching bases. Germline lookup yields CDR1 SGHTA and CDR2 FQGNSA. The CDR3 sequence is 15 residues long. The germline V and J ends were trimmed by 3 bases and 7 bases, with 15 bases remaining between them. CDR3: CASSFVEGGSEKLFF. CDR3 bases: TGTGCCAGCAGCTTTGTTGAGGGGGGGAGTGAAAAACTGTTTTTT. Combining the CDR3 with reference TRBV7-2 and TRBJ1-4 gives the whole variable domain GAGVSQSPSNKVTEKGKDVELRCDPISGHTALYWYRQSLGQGLEFLIYFQGNSAPDKSGLPSDRFSAERTGGSVSTLTIQRTQQEDSAVYLCASSFVEGGSEKLFFGSGTQLSVL.

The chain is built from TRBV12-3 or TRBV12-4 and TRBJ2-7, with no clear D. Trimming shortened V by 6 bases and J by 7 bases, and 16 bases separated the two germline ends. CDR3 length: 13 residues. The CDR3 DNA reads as TGTGCCAGCAGCCCCCGGCAGGCTACTGAGCAGTACTTC. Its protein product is CASSPRQATEQYF.